Shown below are 28 T cell receptor beta chains from a single sample sequenced in a study of T-cell memory formation after mild COVID-19. TCRdb analysed the 5' RACE reads with MiXCR anew, one entry per CDR3 protein. The table shows approximately 180,000 distinct CDR3 sequences, with 16% occurring only once. The sequenced sample was PBMCs or a T cell subset sorted from them (not recorded which). The receptors derive from an adult woman who had mild COVID-19 (a few samples of this study predate the infection). Cell type and time point are not known.

This clonotype showed up just a few times. The J gene is TRBJ2-7, the V gene TRBV3-1, with D perhaps TRBD1 or TRBD2 (5 bases each). The V and J ends lost 0 bases and 3 bases respectively, with 15 bases between them. CDR1 LGHDT and CDR2 YNNKEL come from the germline V gene (reference sequence). The CDR3 sequence is 16 residues long. CDR3 amino acids: CASSQDLSVGGYEQYF. The CDR3 DNA follows: TGTGCCAGCAGCCAAGATCTGTCTGTTGGGGGCTACGAGCAGTACTTC.

The V gene is TRBV25-1, the J gene TRBJ2-7; no reliable D call. This CDR3 has 14 amino acids. Per the germline V gene, CDR1 is MGHDK and CDR2 is SYGVNS. V lost 5 bases and J lost 4, with 15 bases in between. The CDR3 is CASSTTAHSYEQYF. CDR3 DNA sequence: TGTGCCAGCAGTACAACAGCGCACAGTTACGAGCAGTACTTC.

This clonotype was counted only a few times. This chain links TRBV5-5 with TRBJ2-4; TRBD1 matches at 7 bases. V lost 0 bases, J lost 6 bases, and 6 bases stayed unmatched. Germline V gene lookup returns CDR1 SGHKS and CDR2 YYEKEE (reference sequence). This CDR3 comprises 15 residues. The CDR3 DNA reads as TGTGCCAGCAGCTTGGAGGGGGCCAGGTCAAACATTCAGTACTTC. It codes for CASSLEGARSNIQYF.

The chain links TRBV21-1 to TRBJ1-1; the D call of TRBD1 is as the table states it, not checked on the DNA. TRBV21-1 is shown as a pseudogene. The CDR3 is 18 residues long. CDR3 sequence reads: CASSRDRGHILGNTEAFF. As DNA, the CDR3 is TGTGCCAGCAGCAGAGACAGGGGGCATATACTAGGGAACACTGAAGCTTTCTTT.

The rearrangement links TRBV20-1 to TRBJ1-1; D might be TRBD1 (6 bases). The CDR3 loop spans 14 amino acids. V was cut by 4 bases and J by 4 bases, with 16 bases left in between. CDR1 DFQATT and CDR2 SNEGSKA come from the germline V gene (reference sequence). CDR3: CSATRGGSSTEAFF. CDR3 coding DNA: TGCAGTGCTACCAGGGGTGGGAGTAGCACTGAAGCTTTCTTT.

This clonotype was observed a few times. J is TRBJ2-5 and V is TRBV12-3 or TRBV12-4; no clear D. The CDR3 has 15 residues. V lost 2 bases and J 1 base, leaving 11 bases between the germline ends. DNA of the CDR3: TGTGCCAGCAGTTTATTGCGCCGATTCCAAGAGACCCAGTACTTC. Encoded protein: CASSLLRRFQETQYF.

As DNA, the CDR3 is TGCAGTGCTAGAGTGGCTAGCGGGAGTAAGACAGATACGCAGTATTTT. Protein sequence: CSARVASGSKTDTQYF. The chain employs TRBV20-1 and TRBJ2-3, with 10 bases lining up with TRBD2. This CDR3 has 16 amino acids. Germline trimming cut 1 base from V and 3 bases from J; bases unmatched to any gene: 7. Per the germline V gene, CDR1 is DFQATT and CDR2 is SNEGSKA (reference sequence).

The CDR3 DNA follows: TGTGCCAGCAGCTTGGAGGGGGCAGGTGGGCAGCCCCAGCATTTT. It encodes CASSLEGAGGQPQHF. The chain uses TRBV12-3 or TRBV12-4 and TRBJ1-5; 7 bases agree with TRBD1. The CDR3 contains 15 residues. Trimming took 6 bases from V and 7 from J; bases not matched to a gene: 12.

The chain employs TRBV18 and TRBJ2-3; 8 positions match TRBD2. CDR3 length equals 16 residues. Trimming took 0 bases from V and 6 from J; bases not matched to a gene: 8. Germline V gene lookup returns CDR1 KGHSH and CDR2 LQKENI. Here the CDR3 reads CASSPPSGSGYDTQYF. The CDR3 DNA reads TGTGCCAGCTCACCACCCAGCGGGAGTGGTTACGATACGCAGTATTTT.

This clonotype was seen more than once but under ten times. The chain joins TRBV7-9 to TRBJ2-7, with TRBD2 matching 13 bases. From germline, CDR1 is SEHNR and CDR2 FQNEAQ (reference sequence). There are 17 residues in the CDR3. Losses at the gene ends were 4 bases for V and 4 bases for J; bases not matched to a gene: 10. The chain's CDR3 is CASSSLTGLAGVYEQYF. The CDR3 nucleotides read TGTGCCAGCAGCTCCCTAACAGGACTAGCGGGAGTGTACGAGCAGTACTTC.

This rearrangement joins TRBV6-5 to TRBJ1-1, with 8 bases matching TRBD1. The CDR3 length is 14 residues. CDR1 and CDR2 (germline): MNHEY, SVGAGI. J lost 2 bases, V lost 6 bases, and 5 bases had no gene match. The CDR3 is CASRKPGGNTEAFF. DNA of the CDR3: TGTGCCAGCAGAAAACCAGGGGGCAACACTGAAGCTTTCTTT.

The rearrangement joins TRBV29-1 to TRBJ2-1, with a tentative D call TRBD1 (6 bases). The V and J ends lost 8 bases and 2 bases respectively, with 16 bases between them. This CDR3 spans 14 amino acids. Germline values: CDR1 SQVTM, CDR2 ANQGSEA. CDR3 loop: CSFFDRSTYNEQFF. The DNA of the CDR3 is TGCAGCTTTTTCGACAGGTCGACCTACAATGAGCAGTTCTTC.

This clonotype was seen a single time. The J gene is TRBJ2-5, the V gene TRBV7-6; TRBD2 aligns across 13 bases. Trimming cost V 5 bases and J 3 bases; bases outside gene matches: 6. The CDR3 contains 16 residues. CDR1 and CDR2 from the germline V gene are SGHVS and FNYEAQ. In DNA, the CDR3 is TGTGCCAGCAGCCGAAGACTAGCGGGGGGAGAAGAGACCCAGTACTTC. Translated, it gives CASSRRLAGGEETQYF.

CDR3 in amino acids: CSVPGKANYGYTF. CDR3 DNA: TGCAGTGTCCCGGGAAAAGCTAACTATGGCTACACCTTC. The chain combines TRBV20-1 with TRBJ1-2; D unresolved. Trimming pared 7 bases from V and 0 bases from J, leaving 12 bases between. Germline V lookup: CDR1 DFQATT, CDR2 SNEGSKA (reference sequence). The length of the CDR3 is 13 residues.

This clonotype was counted only a few times. In DNA form, the CDR3 reads TGTGCCAGCAGCCCCCTAGCGGGAGCATTGTATGAGCAGTTCTTC. Translation gives CASSPLAGALYEQFF. This sequence joins TRBV7-8 and TRBJ2-1, with 10 bases that match TRBD2. The ends lost 5 bases at V and 8 bases at J; junction bases unmatched: 9. The CDR3 spans 15 residues. In germline, CDR1 is SGHVS, CDR2 FQNEAQ.

The V call is TRBV7-8, the J call TRBJ2-3; TRBD2 agrees at 16 bases. V was pared by 5 bases and J by 8 bases, with 7 bases of the junction left unmatched. This CDR3 is built from 16 residues. Germline CDR1 reads SGHVS; CDR2 reads FQNEAQ. For the CDR3, the DNA is TGTGCCAGCAGCACCGGGACTAGCGGGAGGGCCCTTACGCAGTATTTT. This encodes CASSTGTSGRALTQYF.

This clonotype was seen only a few times. J is TRBJ1-2 and V is TRBV7-9; 9 bases are a match to TRBD1. Germline CDR1 SEHNR, CDR2 FQNEAQ (reference sequence). Trimming cost V 5 bases and J 2 bases; bases outside gene matches: 6. The CDR3 spans 15 residues. The CDR3 is CASSLGTGRNYGYTF. DNA of the CDR3: TGTGCCAGCAGCCTTGGGACAGGGCGGAACTATGGCTACACCTTC.

The V gene is TRBV12-3 or TRBV12-4, the J gene TRBJ1-2, with a weak D call TRBD1 (6 bases). V lost 2 bases and J lost 4, with 11 bases in between. The CDR3 covers 14 residues. The CDR3 protein is CASSLRGAVYGYTF. In nucleotides, the CDR3 is TGTGCCAGCAGTTTACGGGGGGCAGTCTATGGCTACACCTTC.

The chain has TRBV12-3 or TRBV12-4 and TRBJ2-3; tentatively, D is TRBD2 (6 bases). The CDR3 loop spans 14 amino acids. The ends were cut back, 7 bases at V and 8 bases at J, with 19 bases in the middle. The CDR3 region has the DNA TGTGCCAGCACCCGGGACTCTTCGTTTGGTACGCAGTATTTT. Its translation: CASTRDSSFGTQYF.

The rearrangement links TRBV30 to TRBJ1-1, with D possibly being TRBD1 (5 bases). CDR1 is GTSNPN, CDR2 SVGIG, per germline (reference sequence). The V and J ends lost 0 bases and 4 bases respectively, with 18 bases between them. The CDR3 is 16 residues long. The CDR3 reads CAWSVGREIRVTEAFF. In DNA form, the CDR3 reads TGTGCCTGGAGTGTGGGACGGGAAATAAGGGTCACTGAAGCTTTCTTT.

The rearrangement uses TRBV28 and TRBJ2-7; D could derive from TRBD1 or TRBD2 (5 bases each). The CDR3 runs 15 residues. Trimming left V 5 bases short and J 1 base short, with 15 bases between. Looked up from germline, CDR1 is MDHEN and CDR2 is SYDVKM. This CDR3 is CASSGGLAASYEQYF. As DNA, the CDR3 is TGTGCCAGCAGTGGGGGTTTGGCGGCATCCTACGAGCAGTACTTC.

The chain recombines TRBV7-9 with TRBJ2-5; D possibly corresponds to TRBD1 (5 bases). This CDR3 is 15 amino acids long. CDR1 and CDR2 (germline): SEHNR, FQNEAQ (reference sequence). V dropped 5 bases and J dropped 5 bases, with 18 bases sitting between them. CDR3: CASSPNVAGRETQYF. CDR3 bases: TGTGCCAGCAGCCCCAACGTGGCAGGGCGGGAGACCCAGTACTTC.

The chain carries TRBV10-3 and TRBJ1-4; 7 nucleotides match TRBD1. Per germline, CDR1 ENHRY and CDR2 SYGVKD. J gave up 8 bases and V 9 bases, and 9 bases lay outside the gene matches. The CDR3 spans 13 residues. The CDR3, as DNA: TGTGCCATATGCAGGGGGACGGACGAAAAACTGTTTTTT. Protein product: CAICRGTDEKLFF.

The chain uses TRBV9 and TRBJ2-6; 7 positions match TRBD2. V was pared by 3 bases and J by 0 bases, with 12 bases of the junction left unmatched. Germline V gene sequence: CDR1 SGDLS, CDR2 YYNGEE. The length of the CDR3 is 19 residues. The CDR3 sequence is CASSARQRGPSSGANVLTF. The CDR3 bases are TGTGCCAGCAGCGCCCGGCAGCGGGGTCCGAGCTCTGGGGCCAACGTCCTGACTTTC. The full variable domain, in which reference TRBV9 and TRBJ2-6 provide the parts outside the CDR3, is DSGVTQTPKHLITATGQRVTLRCSPRSGDLSVYWYQQSLDQGLQFLIQYYNGEERAKGNILERFSAQQFPDLHSELNLSSLELGDSALYFCASSARQRGPSSGANVLTFGAGSRLTVL.

This clonotype showed up just a few times. V and J are TRBV30 and TRBJ1-2, with TRBD1 matching over 8 bases. V shed 5 bases and J 2 bases; nucleotides not matched to a gene: 7. Per the germline V gene, CDR1 is GTSNPN and CDR2 is SVGIG (reference sequence). The CDR3 spans 14 residues. The CDR3 protein is CAWAQDRGNYGYTF. The CDR3 DNA follows: TGTGCCTGGGCCCAAGACAGGGGAAACTATGGCTACACCTTC.

This chain uses TRBV24-1 with TRBJ2-2, with D unclear. CDR1 is KGHDR, CDR2 SFDVKD, per germline. This CDR3 contains 11 residues. The V gene lost 5 bases and the J gene lost 4 bases, with 1 base spanning the gap. The CDR3 coding sequence is TGTGCCACCAGTGTCACCGGGGAGCTGTTTTTT. Translated: CATSVTGELFF.

At least ten counts were recorded for this clonotype. The chain uses TRBV4-3 and TRBJ1-1, with D possibly matching TRBD1 (6 bases). With 2 bases removed from V and 1 base from J, the gap between germline ends came to 8 bases. Germline CDR1 LGHNA, CDR2 YSLEER. The CDR3 has 14 amino acids. The CDR3 here is CASSQPGQNTEAFF. The CDR3 nucleotides are TGCGCCAGCAGCCAACCGGGACAGAACACTGAAGCTTTCTTT.

The chain couples TRBV5-1 to TRBJ2-3; 12 bases agree with TRBD1. The CDR3 covers 17 residues. Per germline, CDR1 SGHRS and CDR2 YFSETQ. Germline trimming cut 4 bases from V and 3 bases from J; bases unmatched to any gene: 9. The CDR3 coding sequence is TGCGCCAGCAGCCCCTCCGGGACAGGGGGCTCAACAGATACGCAGTATTTT. Encoded protein: CASSPSGTGGSTDTQYF.